This T cell receptor (beta chain) was recovered during a study of spatial heterogeneity in lung cancer. Time point specified: sample taken at primary tumor resection. A unique molecular identifier was carried by every single TCR cDNA molecule. TCRdb re-derived calls from the 5' RACE reads in MiXCR, one entry per CDR3 protein. The sample consists of approximately 26,000 distinct CDR3 sequences, just under 9% of them appearing once. CDR1 and CDR2 from the germline V gene are SGHTA and FQGNSA. Trimming took off 1 base at V and 6 bases at J, with 12 bases between the two ends. This CDR3 comprises 15 residues. Study results and limitations: Tumoral mutation counts were tracked by counts of expanded intratumoral alpha and beta TCRs.

On this clonotype itself: As yet, its antigen is unknown.

The genes are TRBV7-2 and TRBJ2-2; D is undetermined. The sequence came from a male donor with early-stage non-small cell lung cancer. The input for sequencing was lung tumor tissue, taken at surgery. The CDR3 loop reads CASSLGQPGPGELFF. CDR3 nucleotides: TGTGCCAGCAGCTTAGGGCAGCCTGGACCCGGGGAGCTGTTTTTT.